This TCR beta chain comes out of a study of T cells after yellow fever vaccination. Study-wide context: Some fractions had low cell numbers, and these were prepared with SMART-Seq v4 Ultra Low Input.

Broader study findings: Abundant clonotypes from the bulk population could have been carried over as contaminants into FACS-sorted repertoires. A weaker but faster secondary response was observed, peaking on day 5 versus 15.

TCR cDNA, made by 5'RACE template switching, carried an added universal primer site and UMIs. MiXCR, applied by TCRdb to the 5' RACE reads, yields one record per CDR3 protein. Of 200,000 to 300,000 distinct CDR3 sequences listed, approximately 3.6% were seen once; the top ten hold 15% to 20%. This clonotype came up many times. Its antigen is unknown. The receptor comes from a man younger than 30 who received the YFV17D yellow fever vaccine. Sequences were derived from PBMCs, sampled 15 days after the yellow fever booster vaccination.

DNA of the CDR3: TGTGCCAGCACCAGAATTTCGGCGGCCCACGAGCAGTACTTC. This gives the protein CASTRISAAHEQYF. The chain employs TRBV12-3 or TRBV12-4 and TRBJ2-7; D not certain. The CDR3 runs 14 residues. Deletions cut 7 bases from V and 5 bases from J, with 18 bases between.